This entry is about one T cell receptor beta chain. V dropped 0 bases and J dropped 7 bases, with 15 bases sitting between them. CDR1 LGHNA and CDR2 YNFKEQ come from the germline V gene. There are 16 residues in the CDR3. Sequenced by immunoSEQ multiplex PCR; TCRdb stores in-frame clones only, minus some. Of fewer than 25,000 clones in the sample, roughly 89% were seen once. Treatment defined: preoperative locoregional IRX-2 cytokine immunotherapy. The data stem from a study of preoperative IRX-2 immunotherapy in early breast cancer. The chain is built from TRBV4-2 and TRBJ1-4, with D perhaps TRBD1 (5 bases). The TCR originated in a human donor with breast cancer. The source material was tumor tissue, sampled after IRX-2 immunotherapy. This CDR3 is CASSQDLRGGGEKLFF. As DNA, the CDR3 is TGTGCCAGCAGCCAAGATTTGAGGGGCGGAGGTGAAAAACTGTTTTTT.